The 15 T cell receptor beta chains below come from one sample, sequenced in a study of CD8 T cells in Susac syndrome. The RNA input was roughly 0.45 to 1 ug, and it was reverse transcribed with random hexamers. TCRdb re-called the immunoSEQ multiplex PCR reads through MiXCR, storing one row per CDR3 protein. The sample holds approximately 65,000 distinct CDR3 sequences, more than 80% seen once. The sequencing input was CD8+ T cells from PBMCs. The receptors come from a human donor in good health.

The chain employs TRBV18 and TRBJ2-7, with 8 bases lining up with TRBD1. There are 14 residues in the CDR3. Germline V gene data show CDR1 as KGHSH and CDR2 as LQKENI. Unmatched junction bases numbered 7, after V lost 6 bases and J lost 3 bases. The CDR3 nucleotides read TGTGCCAGCTCTCCGGGACAGGCTCACTACGAGCAGTACTTC. This translates into CASSPGQAHYEQYF.

The rearrangement joins TRBV29-1 to TRBJ2-1; the D is unclear. The CDR3 is 10 residues long. Trimming stripped 1 base from V and 8 bases from J, with 3 bases between. Germline CDR1 reads SQVTM; CDR2 reads ANQGSEA. In nucleotides, the CDR3 is TGCAGCGTTGAAGGATATGAGCAGTTCTTC. It yields the protein CSVEGYEQFF.

J is TRBJ2-1 and V is TRBV12-3 or TRBV12-4; unclear D gene. V shed 1 base and J shed 1 base, with 8 bases lying between them. The CDR3 spans 15 residues. CDR3 sequence reads: CASSLVGESYNEQFF. The CDR3 coding sequence is TGTGCCAGCAGTTTAGTTGGGGAATCCTACAATGAGCAGTTCTTC.

The V and J genes are TRBV4-3 and TRBJ2-2; tentatively, D is TRBD1 (5 bases). Germline CDR1 reads LGHNA; CDR2 reads YSLEER. The CDR3 sequence is 15 residues long. V lost 3 bases to trimming and J lost 7 bases, with 15 bases between them. CDR3 sequence (DNA): TGCGCCAGCAGCCAGGTGGACAAGCTAATCGGGGAGCTGTTTTTT. It yields the protein CASSQVDKLIGELFF.

The chain combines TRBV27 with TRBJ2-1; 8 nucleotides match TRBD2. The V segment lost 6 bases and the J segment 6 bases; nucleotides outside the gene matches: 10. The germline CDR1 and CDR2 sequences are MNHEY and SMNVEV (reference sequence). The CDR3 contains 15 residues. CDR3 DNA: TGTGCCAGCAGGGGAGGCGGGGGGCCTTTCAATGAGCAGTTCTTC. It yields the protein CASRGGGGPFNEQFF.

The rearrangement joins TRBV12-3 or TRBV12-4 to TRBJ2-1, with 8 bases lining up with TRBD1. V dropped 8 bases and J dropped 10; count of bases not matched to a gene: 4. The CDR3 runs to 11 residues. The chain's CDR3 is CASGDRGEQFF. The CDR3 region has the DNA TGTGCCAGCGGAGACAGGGGCGAGCAGTTCTTC.

The chain uses TRBV11-2 and TRBJ1-5; possible D gene TRBD1, 5 bases. The CDR3 sequence is 14 residues long. V lost 0 bases, J lost 5 bases, and 8 bases lay in between. Germline CDR1 is SGHAT and CDR2 is FQNNGV. CDR3 DNA: TGTGCCAGCAGCTTAGATGGGGGGGATCAGCCCCAGCATTTT. This sequence encodes CASSLDGGDQPQHF.

A single count supports this clonotype. The chain has TRBV27 and TRBJ2-7; 12 positions match TRBD2. The length of the CDR3 is 15 residues. Germline loops: CDR1 MNHEY, CDR2 SMNVEV (reference sequence). V lost 7 bases, J lost 2 bases, and 6 bases stayed unmatched. CDR3 region: CASTITSGGPYEQYF. CDR3 DNA sequence: TGTGCCAGCACGATTACTAGCGGGGGGCCCTACGAGCAGTACTTC.

The chain has TRBV5-5 and TRBJ2-3, with a possible D match to TRBD2 (5 bases). The V end was cut by 1 base, the J end by 2 bases, with 14 bases between. There are 16 residues in the CDR3. Germline loops: CDR1 SGHKS, CDR2 YYEKEE (reference sequence). CDR3 region: CASSLWGRDNTDTQYF. The CDR3 DNA follows: TGTGCCAGCAGCTTGTGGGGTCGGGATAACACAGATACGCAGTATTTT.

This chain links TRBV28 with TRBJ1-1; no clear D gene. Trimming cost V 2 bases and J 4 bases, with 5 bases left between them. Germline loops: CDR1 MDHEN, CDR2 SYDVKM. This CDR3 has 12 residues. The CDR3 loop is CASSLLATEAFF. CDR3 DNA sequence: TGTGCCAGCAGTTTACTGGCCACTGAAGCTTTCTTT.

V usage is TRBV19 and J usage is TRBJ1-5; D might be TRBD1 (6 bases). The CDR3 loop spans 16 amino acids. Between the trimmed V and J ends, which lost 4 bases and 4 bases, there was a span of 17 bases. Germline CDR1 LNHDA, CDR2 SQIVND (reference sequence). The CDR3 nucleotides read TGTGCCAGTAGTACTCCCGGTGGAGGGGGGAATCAGCCCCAGCATTTT. This encodes CASSTPGGGGNQPQHF.

The genes are TRBV4-2 and TRBJ2-1; TRBD2 agrees at 11 bases. This CDR3 is built from 16 residues. J gave up 8 bases and V 3 bases, and 9 bases lay outside the gene matches. The germline CDR1 and CDR2 sequences are LGHNA and YNFKEQ. The CDR3 DNA sequence: TGTGCCAGCAGCCAGACGATAGCGGGGGGGCCCGATGAGCAGTTCTTC. Translation: CASSQTIAGGPDEQFF.

The chain employs TRBV12-3 or TRBV12-4 and TRBJ2-2, with 9 bases fitting TRBD2. The CDR3 length is 18 residues. The V segment lost 3 bases and the J segment 2 bases; nucleotides outside the gene matches: 10. CDR3 amino acids: CASSFAASGDVNTGELFF. CDR3 sequence (DNA): TGTGCCAGCAGTTTCGCGGCTAGCGGGGATGTCAACACCGGGGAGCTGTTTTTT.

V is TRBV7-8 and J is TRBJ2-1; D perhaps matches TRBD1 (6 bases). Between the trimmed V and J ends, which lost 0 bases and 0 bases, there was a span of 21 bases. This CDR3 spans 20 amino acids. Looked up from germline, CDR1 is SGHVS and CDR2 is FQNEAQ. The CDR3 sequence is CASSLALVGTISSSYNEQFF. For the CDR3, the DNA is TGTGCCAGCAGCTTAGCTTTGGTCGGGACAATTTCTAGCTCCTACAATGAGCAGTTCTTC.

The chain recombines TRBV12-3 or TRBV12-4 with TRBJ2-7; D is uncertain. The ends were cut back, 3 bases at V and 7 bases at J, with 10 bases in the middle. This CDR3 has 12 amino acids. The CDR3 here is CASSFGSVEQYF. The CDR3 bases are TGTGCCAGCAGTTTCGGATCTGTAGAGCAGTACTTC.